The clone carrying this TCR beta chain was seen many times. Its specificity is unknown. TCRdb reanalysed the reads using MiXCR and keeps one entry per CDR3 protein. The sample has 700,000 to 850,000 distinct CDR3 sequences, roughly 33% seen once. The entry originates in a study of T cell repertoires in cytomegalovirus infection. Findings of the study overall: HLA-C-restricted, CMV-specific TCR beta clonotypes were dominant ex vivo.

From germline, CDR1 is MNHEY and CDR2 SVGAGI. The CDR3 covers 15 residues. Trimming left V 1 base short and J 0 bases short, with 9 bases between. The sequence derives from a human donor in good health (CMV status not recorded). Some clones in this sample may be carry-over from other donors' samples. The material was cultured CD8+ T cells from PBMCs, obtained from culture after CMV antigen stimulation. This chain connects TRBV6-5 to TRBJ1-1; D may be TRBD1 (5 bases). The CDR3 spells CASSYFAGLNTEAFF. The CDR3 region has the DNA TGTGCCAGCAGTTACTTCGCAGGGTTGAACACTGAAGCTTTCTTT.